The T cell receptor beta chain under discussion was sequenced for a study of cytomegalovirus exposure and HLA in healthy donors (TCRdb year 2017). Concerning the study at large: According to an earlier analysis of 587 of the donors, about 190 million T cells yielded some 110 million unique TCR beta sequences and 276 Gb of sequence data. To decide whether each TCR beta V gene segment behaved as functional or pseudogenic, an earlier analysis of approximately 600 of the donors relied on high-throughput TCR beta sequencing. On average, around 240,000 unique TCR beta nucleotide sequences were sequenced per donor among a few hundred genotyped donors of the cohort, with roughly 18% of those sequences being non-productive. In the later analysis, no new phenotypic data were used to find candidate immune exposures; instead, reliance was placed on TCR beta sequences and their occurrence across donors. Roughly 300 gigabases of sequencing data and tens of millions of unique TCR sequences were included in an early release covering roughly 600 HLA-typed donors. HLA typing included class I and class II loci at four-digit resolution. The study profiled the T cell repertoires of some 610 subjects by immunosequencing and related them to cytomegalovirus serostatus. To study patterns of TCR occurrence, a later analysis re-analyzed previously published TCR beta repertoires from under 750 donors and added high-resolution HLA genotyping. A later genetic analysis used genome-wide SNP genotypes for about 65% of the 666 donors, treating that subset as a discovery cohort. All discovery cohort repertoires had been generated on a single sequencing platform. To predict cytomegalovirus infection status, the study combined high-throughput TCR immunosequencing, statistical association of individual TCRs with disease status, and machine learning. The study aimed to test whether signatures of past pathogen exposure could be identified by cataloging public T cell receptors. A separate validation cohort of about 110 different subjects was used in addition to the 666-subject first cohort. Alongside the repertoire data, information on donor age, sex, ethnicity and CMV serostatus was compiled. Roughly 5 DR-DQ haplotypes were handled as single units for association and clustering, since linkage in the cohort was strong. Among the approximately 420 genotyped donors, roughly 80% belonged to the genetic ancestry cluster associated with self-reported Caucasian donors. Typing coverage differed by locus: A, B, C, DRB1 and DQB1 were typed in about 620-630 donors, DQA1 in 500 to 550, DPA1 in around 600, and DPB1 in just under 490. Overall results and qualifications from the work: A later analysis found that most CMV-associated TCR beta chains appeared HLA-restricted, with HLA associations seemingly driven largely by CMV exposure. A further reported finding was that TCR beta sequences accurately predicted the HLA-A and HLA-B alleles for most subjects in the first cohort. A later analysis found that HLA-associated TCR beta chains were more clonally expanded and had lower generation probabilities than equally common non-associated chains. The study listed approximately 150 TCR beta chains as associated with cytomegalovirus. Some 16 rarely observed V segments, including chromosome 9 orphons, were excluded from the earlier analysis of approximately 500 of the donors because counts were too low. Compared with the roughly 700-donor mean, donors in an Asian-associated ancestry cluster had fewer N-insertions in productive TCRs, according to a later genetic analysis. At a false discovery rate of 0.05, a later analysis linked approximately 18,000 TCR beta sequences to specific HLA alleles. Because HLA typing was unavailable for some donors at each locus, only the typed subset was used in association tests. Presence/absence analyses assumed roughly uniform sequencing depth across donors, an assumption that may not hold. This cohort had only TCR beta chains sequenced, and the lack of alpha or paired-chain data limited which features could be detected. The classifier was reported to diagnose cytomegalovirus status with high specificity and sensitivity in both the original and validation cohorts. According to the authors, the approach could potentially be generalized to other disease states and immunological phenotypes. In an earlier analysis of fewer than 750 of the donors, most TCR beta V segments were observed in productive rearrangements about 90% or about 30% of the time, broadly matching IMGT annotations. A later genetic analysis associated a missense DCLRE1C variant with V-gene and J-gene trimming of TCR beta chains, and an independent cohort replicated the association. According to a later analysis, TCR association rates differed among HLA loci, with DRB1 alleles showing the most associated TCRs and HLA-C alleles showing the fewest. Most TCR sequences were seen in very few donors, while some public TCRs were found in many individuals. In a later analysis, several top co-occurrence clusters were reported to appear linked to parvovirus B19, influenza, CMV and Epstein-Barr virus. A group of highly shared sequence variants was considered likely to be a technical artifact of the sequencing pipeline. A few of the identified cytomegalovirus-associated TCR beta chains were confirmed in vitro to be specific for cytomegalovirus antigens. Because the 87-base-pair reads could not distinguish some IMGT-functional V segments, including TRBV6-2 and TRBV6-3, those segments were excluded. Correlated functional status among segregating V segments might be attributable to linkage disequilibrium, but an unknown experimental factor could not be ruled out. The only immune exposure information available for the cohort was CMV serostatus. When HLA alleles, especially DR and DQ, strongly co-occurred, TCR associations were difficult to assign to individual alleles.

CDR1 is given as MNHEY and CDR2 as SVGAGI, both from the germline V gene. V and J lose 6 bases and 7 bases, and a span of 15 bases separates them. The cysteine opens and the phenylalanine closes a CDR3 of 13 amino acids. Left in the record is the CDR3 DNA by itself, 39 bases read in frame from the first base. In total, over 600 healthy bone marrow donors made up the cohort. At the time of sampling, all cohort members were nominally healthy, though unrecorded immune exposures were likely present. The donor tested CMV seronegative, placing the donor among the 350 to 400 seronegative members of the cohort. A peripheral blood sample was provided by each donor, and peripheral blood mononuclear cells were used for TCR beta sequencing. The Qiagen DNeasy Blood Extraction Kit was used to extract genomic DNA from the blood cell samples. In regard to this clone: There is no known antigen for this receptor. No clone much larger than this one lies a single base away; base qualities are absent.

The library was built by means of the immunoSEQ multiplex PCR assay. For the multiplex PCR, a mixture combining 60 forward primers for TCR Vbeta segments and 13 reverse primers for TCR Jbeta segments was used. The CDR3 region of rearranged TCR beta genes was amplified from genomic DNA by a multiplex PCR assay. On the Illumina HiSeq System, the amplified TCR beta libraries were sequenced as 87-base-pair reads. Per the original workflow: A later analysis counted 65 million to 90 million unique TCR beta chains across the 700 or so repertoires, and some 11 million of these chains were shared by at least two donors. Raw reads were error-corrected and collapsed into unique sequences by a nearest-neighbor algorithm in which closely related sequences were merged to remove PCR and sequencing errors. Alignment of CDR3 sequences to IMGT reference sequences was used to assign V, D and J gene segments. Each retained sequence needed at least a six-nucleotide match to both a V gene segment and a J gene segment. Rearrangements were classified as productive when the CDR3 lacked stop codons and remained in frame with V and J, and all other rearrangements were classified as non-productive. Following IMGT convention, CDR3 was defined as the stretch from the second conserved V-encoded cysteine to the conserved J-encoded phenylalanine. Sequences without an unambiguous match to a single V gene segment were excluded from the earlier analysis of 587 of the donors. In an earlier analysis of a few hundred of the donors, V segments were called functional above 56.7% productive rearrangements and were called segregating when the between-donor standard deviation exceeded 5%. A statistical classification framework was built for diagnosing cytomegalovirus status from the catalog of TCR beta chain sequences. A later analysis assigned V and J genes by comparing TCR nucleotide sequences with IMGT/GENE-DB human TR gene sequences. In a later analysis, CDR3 sequences and most-parsimonious VDJ recombination scenarios were assigned using the TCRdist pipeline. In a later analysis, every TCR beta chain was defined by the combination of its CDR3 amino acid sequence and its V-gene family, and reads without a unique V-gene family were dropped. A later analysis removed 592 highly shared, low-generation-probability nucleotide sequences to deal with suspected cross-contamination and a sequencing artifact. In a later analysis, a clonal expansion index was calculated for each public chain from normalized within-repertoire ranks of inferred template counts. In a later analysis, generation probabilities were computed with a VDJ recombination model fitted to out-of-frame rearrangements, and the resulting probabilities were checked against IGoR. In a later analysis, hypergeometric tests were used to score TCR-TCR, TCR-HLA and TCR-CMV co-occurrence, with a repertoire-size bias correction applied to TCR pairs. To estimate false discovery rates, a later analysis permuted the HLA or CMV assignments 20 times. In a later analysis, co-occurring TCRs were grouped with DBSCAN, and TCRdist sequence similarity was added when clustering was performed within HLA-allele-positive subsets. Repertoires with fewer than 30,000 or more than 120,000 public chains, plus five repertoires with anomalous nucleotide sharing, were excluded from co-occurrence clustering. Not all clones reach the TCRdb copy of this immuneACCESS table, which keeps in-frame sequences only. Checked studies attribute under half of the gap to unresolved V genes and leave the rest unexplained. The V and J calls and the clone size are those of that table, but D and trimming were determined from the DNA. The sample table records approximately 110,000 clones; approximately 70% of these occur just once. The ten largest account for around 8.1% of the sample.

The receptor was derived from a man in his forties in good health and CMV-seronegative. The sequence links TRBV6-5 to TRBJ1-2; possibly the D gene is TRBD1, per 5 matching bases. What was sequenced was PBMCs. The CDR3: CASRDSGGCGYTF. The sequenced DNA is TGTGCCAGCAGAGATTCGGGGGGTTGTGGCTACACCTTC.